This paragraph covers one TCR beta chain sequence. TCRdb's copy holds only in-frame clones and misses some; the assay was immunoSEQ multiplex PCR. The sample consists of more than 300,000 clones, roughly 88% of them appearing once. The record originates from a study of cytomegalovirus exposure and HLA in healthy donors. This receptor was identified in a young woman in good health and CMV-seronegative. The specimen sequenced was PBMCs.

DNA for the CDR3: TGTGCCAGCTCACCCGGGACTGAACCCTACGAGCAGTACTTC. This codes for CASSPGTEPYEQYF. The V call is TRBV18, the J call TRBJ2-7; tentative D call: TRBD2 (6 bases). The CDR3 is made up of 14 amino acids. The V end was cut by 3 bases, the J end by 2 bases, with 11 bases between. From germline, CDR1 is KGHSH and CDR2 LQKENI.